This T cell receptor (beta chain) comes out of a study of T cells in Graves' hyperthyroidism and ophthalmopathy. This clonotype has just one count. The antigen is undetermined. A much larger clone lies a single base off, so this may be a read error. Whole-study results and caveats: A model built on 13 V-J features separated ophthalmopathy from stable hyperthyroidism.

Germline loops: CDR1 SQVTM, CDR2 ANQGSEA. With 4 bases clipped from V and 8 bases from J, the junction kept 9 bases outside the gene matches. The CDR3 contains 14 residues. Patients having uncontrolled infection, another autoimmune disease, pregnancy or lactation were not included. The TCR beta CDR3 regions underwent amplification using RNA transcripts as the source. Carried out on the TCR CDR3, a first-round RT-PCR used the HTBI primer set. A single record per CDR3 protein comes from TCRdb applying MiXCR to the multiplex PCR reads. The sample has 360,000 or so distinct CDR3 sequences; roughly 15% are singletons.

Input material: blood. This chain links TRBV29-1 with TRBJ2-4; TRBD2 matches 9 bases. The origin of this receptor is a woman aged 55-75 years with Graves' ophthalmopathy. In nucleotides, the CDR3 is TGCAGCGTTGTCCCCGGGACTAGCAGAGACATTCAGTACTTC. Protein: CSVVPGTSRDIQYF. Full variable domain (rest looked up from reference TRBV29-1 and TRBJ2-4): SAVISQKPSRDICQRGTSLTIQCQVDSQVTMMFWYRQQPGQSLTLIATANQGSEATYESGFVIDKFPISRPNLTFSTLTVSNMSPEDSSIYLCSVVPGTSRDIQYFGAGTRLSVL.